This T cell receptor (beta chain) originates from a study of T cell responses to AZD1222 COVID-19 vaccine. This CDR3 is 15 amino acids long. From germline, CDR1 is SGHTA and CDR2 FQGTGA. Deletions cut 4 bases from V and 3 bases from J, with 12 bases between. Generated by immunoSEQ multiplex PCR, the TCRdb table keeps only in-frame clones and is missing some. The sample lists about 150,000 clones; 92% were seen once. V is TRBV7-3 and J is TRBJ2-2, with D uncertain. The specimen was peripheral blood, collected on day 0 of AZD1222 vaccination. The clonotype was recovered from an adult in good health. CDR3 region: CASSSAIGDTGELFF. The CDR3 nucleotides read TGTGCCAGCAGCTCAGCGATTGGGGACACCGGGGAGCTGTTTTTT. Together with reference TRBV7-3 and TRBJ2-2, the CDR3 gives the full variable domain: GAGVSQTPSNKVTEKGKYVELRCDPISGHTALYWYRQSLGQGPEFLIYFQGTGAADDSGLPNDRFFAVRPEGSVSTLKIQRTERGDSAVYLCASSSAIGDTGELFFGEGSRLTVL.